The 30 T cell receptor beta chains below all came from one sample that was sequenced in a study of T cells in Graves' hyperthyroidism and ophthalmopathy. There were TCR beta CDR3 regions amplified from RNA transcripts. In the first-round RT-PCR of the TCR CDR3, the HTBI primer set was used. TCRdb redid the calling of the multiplex PCR reads with MiXCR, one entry per CDR3 protein. The repertoire holds around 36,000 distinct CDR3 sequences, with 52% as singletons. The sample consisted of blood. The receptors shown here come from a man between 35 and 55 years old with Graves' ophthalmopathy.

This clonotype was seen a single time. V gene TRBV20-1 combines with J gene TRBJ1-1; a weak D match, TRBD1 (5 bases). Germline loops: CDR1 DFQATT, CDR2 SNEGSKA (reference sequence). Between the trimmed V and J ends, which lost 3 bases and 11 bases, there was a span of 25 bases. CDR3 size: 15 residues. This CDR3 reads CSASGGTETSTGAFF. The CDR3 DNA reads TGCAGTGCTAGTGGGGGTACGGAGACAAGTACTGGTGCTTTCTTT.

To note about this clonotype: The junction departs from germline at one end; a sequencing error may be responsible. The gene calls are TRBV6-1 and TRBJ2-7, with 8 bases fitting TRBD2. The germline gives CDR1 MNHNS, CDR2 SASEGT. There are 15 residues in the CDR3. CDR3 loop: CASSKAAGGAYEQYF. The CDR3 region has the DNA TGTGCCAGCAGTAAAGCCGCCGGGGGGGCCTACGAGCAGTACTTC.

This chain joins TRBV25-1 and TRBJ2-1, with 9 positions matching TRBD1. Per the germline V gene, CDR1 is MGHDK and CDR2 is SYGVNS. This CDR3 spans 15 amino acids. The CDR3 nucleotides are TGTGCTAGGGTACAGGGGGCGAGTTCCCACAATGAGCAGTTCTTC. As protein: CARVQGASSHNEQFF.

This clonotype is termed medium-sized. The chain combines TRBV2 with TRBJ1-6; perhaps TRBD1 as D (6 bases). This CDR3 has 15 amino acids. In germline, CDR1 is SNHLY, CDR2 FYNNEI. V was pared by 3 bases and J by 8 bases, with 14 bases between. The CDR3 nucleotides read TGTGCCAGCAGTGACAGAGACAGGCCCCATTCACCCCTCCACTTT. Translated: CASSDRDRPHSPLHF.

As concerns this clonotype: The CDR3 does not end in the conserved phenylalanine or tryptophan, so this is likely a read error. The DNA is omitted, as the CDR3 cannot be located on it reliably, and the CDR3 follows TCRdb's listing. V gene TRBV5-1 combines with J gene TRBJ2-5; whether TRBD1, the table's D call, matches the DNA was not checked. CDR1 is SGHRS, CDR2 YFSETQ, per germline. With termini counted, the CDR3 has 14 amino acids. The CDR3 protein is CASNAGQQQETQHS.

The gene calls are TRBV14 and TRBJ2-6; TRBD1 agrees at 10 bases. The CDR3 is made up of 16 amino acids. Germline V gives CDR1 SGHDN, CDR2 FVKESK. The V and J ends lost 4 bases and 4 bases, in that order; junction bases with no gene match: 4. CDR3 in amino acids: CASSLTGGTGANVLTF. The CDR3 nucleotides are TGTGCCAGCAGCCTGACAGGGGGCACCGGGGCCAACGTCCTGACTTTC.

The chain carries TRBV6-1 and TRBJ1-6; TRBD1 aligns across 7 bases. V was pared by 8 bases and J by 5 bases, with 9 bases of the junction left unmatched. Germline lookup yields CDR1 MNHNS and CDR2 SASEGT. CDR3 length equals 15 residues. The CDR3 here is CASREGDRDNSPLHF. In nucleotides, the CDR3 is TGTGCCAGCCGGGAGGGAGACAGGGATAATTCACCCCTCCACTTT.

Regarding this clonotype: This likely comes from a read error, as the CDR3 has no conserved phenylalanine or tryptophan at its end. It is unclear where the CDR3 begins or ends on the DNA, so no DNA is shown, and the CDR3 is as TCRdb lists it. The chain links TRBV7-2 to TRBJ2-2; the table's D gene call, TRBD2, was not cross checked with the DNA. CDR1 is SGHTA and CDR2 is FQGNSA in the germline V gene. The CDR3 length is 8 residues, termini included. CDR3 sequence reads: CASSQAVI.

This clonotype showed up many times. The chain carries TRBV12-3 or TRBV12-4 and TRBJ1-1, with D hard to call. Trimming left V 5 bases short and J 12 bases short, with 19 bases between. The CDR3 contains 13 residues. The CDR3 reads CASSLRHPTESFF. The CDR3 nucleotides are TGTGCCAGCAGTCTTAGACACCCAACCGAATCTTTCTTT.

V usage is TRBV6-1 and J usage is TRBJ2-7; D not certain. Trimming took 4 bases from V and 4 from J, leaving 11 bases between them. Germline CDR1 is MNHNS and CDR2 is SASEGT. CDR3 length: 13 amino acids. This chain's CDR3 is CASSGFGRYEQYF. Written as DNA, the CDR3 is TGTGCCAGCAGTGGGTTCGGTAGATACGAGCAGTACTTC.

The gene calls are TRBV2 and TRBJ2-7; D not certain. Germline-derived CDR1 and CDR2 are SNHLY and FYNNEI. The V gene lost 7 bases and the J gene lost 7 bases, with 8 bases spanning the gap. This CDR3 contains 10 residues. The CDR3 coding sequence is TGTGCCAGCACCGCTTTGGAGCAGTACTTC. It specifies CASTALEQYF. Using reference TRBV2 and TRBJ2-7 for the parts outside the CDR3, the full variable domain is EPEVTQTPSHQVTQMGQEVILRCVPISNHLYFYWYRQILGQKVEFLVSFYNNEISEKSEIFDDQFSVERPDGSNFTLKIRSTKLEDSAMYFCASTALEQYFGPGTRLTVT.

This chain joins TRBV20-1 and TRBJ2-1; 10 positions agree with TRBD2. The ends lost 0 bases at V and 2 bases at J; junction bases unmatched: 4. The CDR3 is made up of 16 amino acids. Germline values: CDR1 DFQATT, CDR2 SNEGSKA (reference sequence). CDR3 nucleotides: TGCAGTGCTAGAGATGAGAGCGGGGGGGCCTACAATGAGCAGTTCTTC. Its protein is CSARDESGGAYNEQFF.

The V and J genes are TRBV12-3 or TRBV12-4 and TRBJ2-7; the D gene is possibly TRBD1 (6 bases). The germline V and J ends were trimmed by 5 bases and 2 bases, with 7 bases remaining between them. This CDR3 has 12 residues. The CDR3 region has the DNA TGTGCCAGCAGTAGACAGGCCTACGAGCAGTACTTC. It encodes CASSRQAYEQYF.

This clonotype was seen many times. The genes are TRBV20-1 and TRBJ1-5, with D unclear. V was clipped by 3 bases and J by 3 bases, with 12 bases between them. The CDR3 is 14 amino acids. CDR1 DFQATT and CDR2 SNEGSKA come from the germline V gene (reference sequence). CDR3 sequence: CSARALHSNQPQHF. The CDR3 DNA follows: TGCAGTGCTAGGGCTCTCCACTCCAATCAGCCCCAGCATTTT.

The rearrangement uses TRBV19 and TRBJ2-7; D call uncertain. V was shortened by 4 bases and J by 8 bases, with 0 bases between the two germline ends. Per the germline V gene, CDR1 is LNHDA and CDR2 is SQIVND (reference sequence). The CDR3 contains 8 residues. The CDR3, as DNA: TGTGCCAGTAGTAAGCAGTACTTC. Translation: CASSKQYF.

This clonotype has at least ten counts. The V call is TRBV7-2, the J call TRBJ1-1; D unresolved. V was pared by 2 bases and J by 4 bases, with 11 bases between. Germline CDR1 SGHTA, CDR2 FQGNSA. The CDR3 spans 14 residues. The CDR3 protein is CASSLLGSITEAFF. The CDR3, as DNA: TGTGCCAGCAGCTTATTAGGCTCAATCACTGAAGCTTTCTTT.

The rearrangement uses TRBV20-1 and TRBJ2-5, with D perhaps TRBD1 (6 bases). Trimming took off 3 bases at V and 3 bases at J, with 17 bases between the two ends. Germline assignment: CDR1 DFQATT and CDR2 SNEGSKA (reference sequence). This CDR3 has 15 residues. CDR3 amino acids: CSASLWQGRKETQYF. The DNA for the CDR3 is TGCAGTGCTAGTTTGTGGCAGGGGCGCAAAGAGACCCAGTACTTC.

This clonotype was found a few times. This chain links TRBV6-5 with TRBJ1-1; D may be TRBD1 (5 bases). Germline V gene sequence: CDR1 MNHEY, CDR2 SVGAGI. The CDR3 sequence is 14 residues long. Trimming took off 2 bases at V and 1 base at J, with 8 bases between the two ends. In DNA, the CDR3 is TGTGCCAGCAGTTACGGGGGTGGGAACACTGAAGCTTTCTTT. Its protein is CASSYGGGNTEAFF.

This chain uses TRBV20-1 with TRBJ1-5; a possible D gene is TRBD1 (5 bases). Germline lookup yields CDR1 DFQATT and CDR2 SNEGSKA (reference sequence). Between the trimmed V and J ends, which lost 0 bases and 13 bases, there was a span of 19 bases. The CDR3 is made up of 14 amino acids. The chain's CDR3 is CSAREGQVFGAQHF. The CDR3 DNA sequence: TGCAGTGCTAGAGAAGGACAAGTCTTCGGGGCGCAGCATTTT.

The chain combines TRBV20-1 with TRBJ2-7; D possibly uses TRBD1 or TRBD2 (6 bases each). TRBJ2-5 explains the end of the DNA better; the J call may be wrong. Germline loops: CDR1 DFQATT, CDR2 SNEGSKA (reference sequence). The CDR3 loop spans 13 amino acids. CDR3 residues: CSARGGAGGTQYF. The CDR3 bases are TGCAGTGCTAGAGGGGGGGCTGGAGGGACCCAGTACTTC.

Many counts were recorded for this clonotype. The chain combines TRBV14 with TRBJ1-4; D perhaps matches TRBD1 (6 bases). The germline V gene has CDR1 SGHDN and CDR2 FVKESK. The CDR3 totals 15 residues. V was pared by 4 bases and J by 6 bases, with 15 bases between. The CDR3 DNA reads as TGTGCCAGCAGCCGTGGGGACACGGACTATGAAAAACTGTTTTTT. This translates into CASSRGDTDYEKLFF.

The chain carries TRBV5-6 and TRBJ1-2; D might be TRBD1 (5 bases). Trimming took 2 bases from V and 6 from J, leaving 8 bases between them. The CDR3 is made up of 12 amino acids. The germline gives CDR1 SGHDT, CDR2 YYEEEE. In DNA form, the CDR3 reads TGTGCCAGCAGCTTCAGCAGGGATGGCTACACCTTC. This codes for CASSFSRDGYTF.

This clonotype has ten or more counts. This may stem from a read error, because a much larger clone lies one nucleotide away. The gene calls are TRBV9 and TRBJ1-1, with 8 bases matching TRBD1. Germline V gene sequence: CDR1 SGDLS, CDR2 YYNGEE. The CDR3 is 16 amino acids. CDR3 sequence: CAGSVAWGRGRDEAFF. In DNA form, the CDR3 reads TGTGCCGGCAGCGTAGCTTGGGGCAGGGGGCGCGATGAAGCTTTCTTT.

There are many counts of this clonotype. The chain joins TRBV11-2 to TRBJ2-1, with TRBD2 matching 9 bases. V lost 5 bases, J lost 2 bases, and 1 base stayed unmatched. Germline V gene lookup returns CDR1 SGHAT and CDR2 FQNNGV. This CDR3 spans 14 amino acids. CDR3 coding DNA: TGTGCCAGCAGCGCTAGCGGGACCTACAATGAGCAGTTCTTC. It yields the protein CASSASGTYNEQFF.

The J gene is TRBJ2-2, the V gene TRBV11-2; possible D gene TRBD2, 5 bases. V lost 0 bases and J lost 5, with 16 bases in between. The CDR3 runs to 17 residues. Germline V gene lookup returns CDR1 SGHAT and CDR2 FQNNGV. The CDR3 DNA sequence: TGTGCCAGCAGCTTAGATTTCGGGGTCTTATTGACCGGGGAGCTGTTTTTT. This translates into CASSLDFGVLLTGELFF. The full variable domain, rest sourced from reference TRBV11-2 and TRBJ2-2, is EAGVAQSPRYKIIEKRQSVAFWCNPISGHATLYWYQQILGQGPKLLIQFQNNGVVDDSQLPKDRFSAERLKGVDSTLKIQPAKLEDSAVYLCASSLDFGVLLTGELFFGEGSRLTVL.

This clonotype was counted ten times or more. V usage is TRBV7-9 and J usage is TRBJ2-4, with D possibly TRBD2 on 6 matching bases. V lost 2 bases and J 5 bases, leaving 10 bases between the germline ends. Germline-derived CDR1 and CDR2 are SEHNR and FQNEAQ (reference sequence). The CDR3 contains 14 residues. The DNA for the CDR3 is TGTGCCAGCAGCTTATTTCCTAGCGAAAACATTCAGTACTTC. Translation gives CASSLFPSENIQYF.

This clonotype was seen at least ten times. The rearrangement uses TRBV6-4 and TRBJ2-2; 8 bases are shared with TRBD2. Germline assignment: CDR1 MRHNA and CDR2 SNTAGT. The CDR3 sequence is 14 residues long. Trimming cost V 8 bases and J 2 bases; bases outside gene matches: 4. The CDR3 coding sequence is TGTGCCAGCCGGAGCGGGAGAAACACCGGGGAGCTGTTTTTT. It codes for CASRSGRNTGELFF.

This clonotype was detected only a few times. V usage is TRBV3-1 and J usage is TRBJ1-1, with D perhaps TRBD1 (5 bases). V was pared by 1 base and J by 4 bases, with 13 bases between. CDR1 is LGHDT, CDR2 YNNKEL, per germline (reference sequence). The CDR3 runs to 15 residues. The DNA for the CDR3 is TGTGCCAGCAGCCAAGTACCCCAGGGCGCCACTGAAGCTTTCTTT. It codes for CASSQVPQGATEAFF.

The chain joins TRBV20-1 to TRBJ2-7; tentative D call: TRBD2 (7 bases). The CDR3 runs to 14 residues. The V end lost 5 bases, the J end lost 11 bases, and 25 bases lay between the germline ends. Looked up from germline, CDR1 is DFQATT and CDR2 is SNEGSKA (reference sequence). The DNA of the CDR3 is TGCAGTGCTTTGACACAGGGAGAGGGGAGGGGGGAGTACTTC. This encodes CSALTQGEGRGEYF.

J is TRBJ2-3 and V is TRBV29-1, with D possibly being TRBD2 (5 bases). The CDR3 runs 12 residues. Deletions cut 3 bases from V and 8 bases from J, with 12 bases between. CDR1 SQVTM and CDR2 ANQGSEA come from the germline V gene. CDR3 in amino acids: CSVERARGTQYF. As DNA, the CDR3 is TGCAGCGTTGAGCGGGCACGGGGTACGCAGTATTTT.